This TCR beta chain originates from a study of regulatory T cells in long-lasting Graves disease. CDR1 MNHEY and CDR2 SVGEGT come from the germline V gene. CDR3 size: 18 residues. V dropped 2 bases and J dropped 0; count of bases not matched to a gene: 9. The time point: newly diagnosed GD, antithyroid drugs for less than 3 months. The TCR library was prepared using RNA isolated from PBMCs. Building of the TCR beta libraries involved iRepertoire HTBI primers and Arm-PCR of CDR3 regions. Each CDR3 protein is one row after TCRdb ran MiXCR on the multiplex PCR reads. The sample has about 540,000 distinct CDR3 sequences, roughly 13% seen once; the top ten hold under 10%. This clonotype was counted a few times. The target antigen is unknown. Overall study findings and caveats: Persistent disease favored TRBV28, TRBJ1-2 and TRBJ2-5.

These data also featured in a second study, about T cells in Graves' hyperthyroidism and ophthalmopathy. From that study: Exclusion criteria comprised uncontrolled infection, other autoimmune disease, pregnancy or lactation. Before onset, ophthalmopathy was predicted by the model a median around 6.2 months earlier.

This rearrangement joins TRBV6-2 or TRBV6-3 to TRBJ1-5, with 8 bases fitting TRBD1. This receptor was obtained from a young man with Graves disease. The sample here was peripheral blood mononuclear cells (PBMCs), taken at new diagnosis, from a patient treated with antithyroid drugs. CDR3 coding DNA: TGTGCCAGCAGTTACACCTACAGGGGGGGATATAGCAATCAGCCCCAGCATTTT. Its translation is CASSYTYRGGYSNQPQHF.